Sequencing of this TCR beta chain was carried out in a study of early T cells in non-severe SARS-CoV-2 infection. For the study at large: Sequencing of bulk RNA from unsorted whole blood was done, without chain pairing.

The CDR3 totals 15 residues. Germline CDR1 is MNHEY and CDR2 is SVGEGT. The junction had 11 bases not matched to a gene; V was cut back by 7 bases and J by 3 bases. cDNA molecules, individually, were tagged with unique molecular identifiers. TCRdb re-derived calls from the 5' RACE reads in MiXCR, one entry per CDR3 protein. The sample lists tens of thousands of distinct CDR3 sequences, about 10% seen once, with about 4.4% in the top ten. This clonotype has just a few counts. This TCR was sampled from an adult who was a healthcare worker with PCR-confirmed SARS-CoV-2 infection or an uninfected control (not recorded which). Source material: whole blood. The V and J genes are TRBV6-2 or TRBV6-3 and TRBJ1-1; 7 bases are shared with TRBD1. The CDR3 sequence: CASNHPGQADTEAFF. The CDR3 coding sequence is TGTGCCAGCAATCACCCAGGACAGGCGGACACTGAAGCTTTCTTT.